Detailed here is one T cell receptor beta chain. Its cognate antigen is unknown. This entry is derived from a study of identifying expanded T cells in peripheral blood. Whole-study results and caveats: Technical replicates showed around 1.2 changed clones; two weeks roughly 18; four weeks 19.

Sequencing was performed with immunoSEQ multiplex PCR; in TCRdb, only in-frame clones are kept and a portion is missing. The data show around 94,000 clones, approximately 84% seen once. Deletions cut 4 bases from V and 5 bases from J, with 15 bases between. CDR3 length equals 14 residues. Germline CDR1 WNHNN, CDR2 SYGVQD (reference sequence). J is TRBJ2-7 and V is TRBV10-1; tentatively, D is TRBD1 (6 bases). Sequenced: blood. The sequence derives from a person aged 18-70 years in good health. CDR3 coding DNA: TGCGCCAGCAGTGGTCAGGGGAATAGGGACGAGCAGTACTTC. Its translation: CASSGQGNRDEQYF.